A selection of T cell receptor beta chains follows, all from one sample in a study of cytotoxic CD8 clonotypes in ibrutinib-treated CLL. Measured with immunoSEQ multiplex PCR; TCRdb has only the in-frame clones, and not every one. Of approximately 67,000 clones listed, around 82% are singletons. The sequencing here drew on PBMCs, taken at disease progression, from a patient treated with ibrutinib. Receptors originate from a human donor with chronic lymphocytic leukemia. Both conserved end residues are part of each CDR3. The order of the fields is CDR3 DNA, CDR3 protein, V gene, CDR3 length, J gene, clone size, D gene. The D gene is left open where the match is weak. For some rows the clone size is stated as once, few or many, or as a class when expanded; others skip it.

cdr3_nt: TGCGCCAGCAGCCCGGACGGTTTTAGCACAGATACGCAGTATTTT; cdr3_aa: CASSPDGFSTDTQYF; v_call: TRBV5-1; cdr3_length: 15; j_call: TRBJ2-3; clone_size: once; d_call: -
cdr3_nt: TGTGCCAGCAGCCAATTCCAACTAGCCTATTTT; cdr3_aa: CASSQFQLAYF; v_call: TRBV11-2; cdr3_length: 11; j_call: TRBJ2-3; clone_size: few; d_call: -
cdr3_nt: TGTGCCAGCAGCGCACCCGAGCGGGGGACCTCGGAGCAGTACTTC; cdr3_aa: CASSAPERGTSEQYF; v_call: TRBV4-2; cdr3_length: 15; j_call: TRBJ2-7; clone_size: few; d_call: TRBD2
cdr3_nt: TGCAGCGTTGAAGGGGAGGCTAGCGGGACAGGGGAGCAGTACTTC; cdr3_aa: CSVEGEASGTGEQYF; v_call: TRBV29-1; cdr3_length: 15; j_call: TRBJ2-7; clone_size: -; d_call: -
cdr3_nt: TGTGCCAGTAGTATCCTTACCGTGGGAAACACCATATATTTT; cdr3_aa: CASSILTVGNTIYF; v_call: TRBV19; cdr3_length: 14; j_call: TRBJ1-3; clone_size: -; d_call: -
cdr3_nt: TGTGCCAGCAGTTACCCGACGGGGGGCTCCTACGAGCAGTACTTC; cdr3_aa: CASSYPTGGSYEQYF; v_call: TRBV6-5; cdr3_length: 15; j_call: TRBJ2-7; clone_size: -; d_call: TRBD2
cdr3_nt: TGCGCCAGCAGCTCAAACCGGGACATCTCCTACGAGCAGTACTTC; cdr3_aa: CASSSNRDISYEQYF; v_call: TRBV5-1; cdr3_length: 15; j_call: TRBJ2-7; clone_size: -; d_call: -
cdr3_nt: TGTGCCAGCAGTTTATGGCAGGGGGCGATAAATGAAAAACTGTTTTTT; cdr3_aa: CASSLWQGAINEKLFF; v_call: TRBV28; cdr3_length: 16; j_call: TRBJ1-4; clone_size: -; d_call: TRBD1
cdr3_nt: TGTGCCAGCAGTTACTCTATCGGGACAGGCTCATACGAGCAGTACTTC; cdr3_aa: CASSYSIGTGSYEQYF; v_call: TRBV6-6; cdr3_length: 16; j_call: TRBJ2-7; clone_size: -; d_call: TRBD1
cdr3_nt: TGTGCCAGCAGTGTAGGAGGCGGGAGCACAGATACGCAGTATTTT; cdr3_aa: CASSVGGGSTDTQYF; v_call: TRBV2; cdr3_length: 15; j_call: TRBJ2-3; clone_size: -; d_call: -
cdr3_nt: TGTGCCAGCAGCGCAGGGGTAGCGGGATATCTTACGCAGTATTTT; cdr3_aa: CASSAGVAGYLTQYF; v_call: TRBV9; cdr3_length: 15; j_call: TRBJ2-3; clone_size: -; d_call: TRBD2
cdr3_nt: TGTGCCAGCAGCCGGCCGGGACAGGGAGACAATGAGCAGTTCTTC; cdr3_aa: CASSRPGQGDNEQFF; v_call: TRBV4-2; cdr3_length: 15; j_call: TRBJ2-1; clone_size: -; d_call: TRBD1
cdr3_nt: TGTGCCAGCAGCTTGTTAGGTCAGCCCCAGCATTTT; cdr3_aa: CASSLLGQPQHF; v_call: TRBV5-6; cdr3_length: 12; j_call: TRBJ1-5; clone_size: -; d_call: -
cdr3_nt: TGTGCCAGCAGTTACTTGATTTCCTACGAGCAGTACTTC; cdr3_aa: CASSYLISYEQYF; v_call: TRBV6-6; cdr3_length: 13; j_call: TRBJ2-7; clone_size: -; d_call: -
cdr3_nt: TGTGCCAGCACCCTCGGGGGGCTAGGCACTGAAGCTTTCTTT; cdr3_aa: CASTLGGLGTEAFF; v_call: TRBV7-9; cdr3_length: 14; j_call: TRBJ1-1; clone_size: -; d_call: -
cdr3_nt: TGCGCCAGCAGAGACAGGGTTGAGTCCTACGAGCAGTACTTC; cdr3_aa: CASRDRVESYEQYF; v_call: TRBV5-1; cdr3_length: 14; j_call: TRBJ2-7; clone_size: -; d_call: TRBD1
cdr3_nt: TGTGCCAGCAGTTACTCACCACTTTCGGATGAAAAACTGTTTTTT; cdr3_aa: CASSYSPLSDEKLFF; v_call: TRBV6-5; cdr3_length: 15; j_call: TRBJ1-4; clone_size: -; d_call: -
cdr3_nt: TGCGCCAGCAGCCAAGAACCGAGAGCCCCGAGGGAGCTGTTTTTT; cdr3_aa: CASSQEPRAPRELFF; v_call: TRBV4-1; cdr3_length: 15; j_call: TRBJ2-2; clone_size: -; d_call: -
cdr3_nt: TGTGCCAGCAGCCAGGGACTAGCGGGGTTCTACGAGCAGTACTTC; cdr3_aa: CASSQGLAGFYEQYF; v_call: TRBV4-2; cdr3_length: 15; j_call: TRBJ2-7; clone_size: -; d_call: TRBD2
cdr3_nt: TGTGCCAGCAGCGGTCGGGGTAATGGCGAAAGCTCCTACAATGAGCAGTTCTTC; cdr3_aa: CASSGRGNGESSYNEQFF; v_call: TRBV11-3; cdr3_length: 18; j_call: TRBJ2-1; clone_size: -; d_call: -
cdr3_nt: TGTGCCAGCAGCTATCTAGGGACTGCAGAGACCCAGTACTTC; cdr3_aa: CASSYLGTAETQYF; v_call: TRBV7-6; cdr3_length: 14; j_call: TRBJ2-5; clone_size: -; d_call: -
cdr3_nt: TGCGCCAGCAGCCAAGTTGCGAACACCGGGGAGCTGTTTTTT; cdr3_aa: CASSQVANTGELFF; v_call: TRBV4-1; cdr3_length: 14; j_call: TRBJ2-2; clone_size: -; d_call: -
cdr3_nt: TGCGCCAGCAGCTTGGCGGGCATATTGAACACTGAAGCTTTCTTT; cdr3_aa: CASSLAGILNTEAFF; v_call: TRBV5-1; cdr3_length: 15; j_call: TRBJ1-1; clone_size: -; d_call: -
cdr3_nt: TGTGCCATCAGGCTGGACCCGAACACTGAAGCTTTCTTT; cdr3_aa: CAIRLDPNTEAFF; v_call: TRBV10-3; cdr3_length: 13; j_call: TRBJ1-1; clone_size: once; d_call: -
cdr3_nt: TGCGCCAGCAGCCAAGATTTTGGGACAGATACGCAGTATTTT; cdr3_aa: CASSQDFGTDTQYF; v_call: TRBV4-1; cdr3_length: 14; j_call: TRBJ2-3; clone_size: -; d_call: -
cdr3_nt: TGCGCCAGCAGCTCCCAGGGAATGGACGAGCAGTACTTC; cdr3_aa: CASSSQGMDEQYF; v_call: TRBV5-1; cdr3_length: 13; j_call: TRBJ2-7; clone_size: -; d_call: -
cdr3_nt: TGTGCCAGCTCATTCGGACAGGCGCCCTACGAGCAGTACTTC; cdr3_aa: CASSFGQAPYEQYF; v_call: TRBV18; cdr3_length: 14; j_call: TRBJ2-7; clone_size: -; d_call: TRBD1
cdr3_nt: TGTGCCAGCAGCGCCGAACCGGGACCGATCTATGGCTACACCTTC; cdr3_aa: CASSAEPGPIYGYTF; v_call: TRBV9; cdr3_length: 15; j_call: TRBJ1-2; clone_size: -; d_call: -
cdr3_nt: TGTGCCAGCAGTGACTCCTTAGACACCTACAATGAGCAGTTCTTC; cdr3_aa: CASSDSLDTYNEQFF; v_call: TRBV6-4; cdr3_length: 15; j_call: TRBJ2-1; clone_size: once; d_call: -
cdr3_nt: TGTGCCACAGCCGGGGGGGGCCGGGAGACCCAGTACTTC; cdr3_aa: CATAGGGRETQYF; v_call: TRBV10-3; cdr3_length: 13; j_call: TRBJ2-5; clone_size: -; d_call: TRBD2
cdr3_nt: TGTGCCCGCGTTCTGGGTCCGGGAAGCGGAAACAACACAGATACGCAGTATTTT; cdr3_aa: CARVLGPGSGNNTDTQYF; v_call: TRBV6-4; cdr3_length: 18; j_call: TRBJ2-3; clone_size: -; d_call: -
cdr3_nt: TGTGCCAGTAGTATCAGGACGGGACTCCCAAACCAGCCCCAGCATTTT; cdr3_aa: CASSIRTGLPNQPQHF; v_call: TRBV19; cdr3_length: 16; j_call: TRBJ1-5; clone_size: -; d_call: -
cdr3_nt: TGTGCCAGTACTAAGTCCCCAGGCAGCAATCAGCCCCAGCATTTT; cdr3_aa: CASTKSPGSNQPQHF; v_call: TRBV19; cdr3_length: 15; j_call: TRBJ1-5; clone_size: -; d_call: -
cdr3_nt: TGCGCCAGCAGCTTGGGGGTTTCCGGGATCGGGGAGCTGTTTTTT; cdr3_aa: CASSLGVSGIGELFF; v_call: TRBV5-1; cdr3_length: 15; j_call: TRBJ2-2; clone_size: -; d_call: -
cdr3_nt: TGTGCCAGCAGTCCCCTGGGACTAGCGGGATTCAATGAGCAGTTCTTC; cdr3_aa: CASSPLGLAGFNEQFF; v_call: TRBV27; cdr3_length: 16; j_call: TRBJ2-1; clone_size: -; d_call: TRBD2
cdr3_nt: TGCGCCAGCAGCGTTACCGGGACTAGCAGATACAATGAGCAGTTCTTC; cdr3_aa: CASSVTGTSRYNEQFF; v_call: TRBV5-1; cdr3_length: 16; j_call: TRBJ2-1; clone_size: -; d_call: TRBD2
cdr3_nt: TGTGCCAGTTCCCCAGGGTACAATCAGCCCCAGCATTTT; cdr3_aa: CASSPGYNQPQHF; v_call: TRBV6-5; cdr3_length: 13; j_call: TRBJ1-5; clone_size: few; d_call: -
cdr3_nt: TGTGCCAGCAGCTTCGGGGGACAAAAGGGCCACTACACCTTC; cdr3_aa: CASSFGGQKGHYTF; v_call: TRBV5-4; cdr3_length: 14; j_call: TRBJ1-2; clone_size: -; d_call: -
cdr3_nt: TGCGCCAGCAGCTTATTCCCAGGACTACGAAACCTGGACAATGAGCAGTTCTTC; cdr3_aa: CASSLFPGLRNLDNEQFF; v_call: TRBV5-1; cdr3_length: 18; j_call: TRBJ2-1; clone_size: -; d_call: -
cdr3_nt: TGCGCCAGCAGCTTCCAGGGCTTTGACAATGAGCAGTTCTTC; cdr3_aa: CASSFQGFDNEQFF; v_call: TRBV5-1; cdr3_length: 14; j_call: TRBJ2-1; clone_size: once; d_call: -
cdr3_nt: TGTGCCAGCAGTCAGAACAGGGGAAATGAAAAACTGTTTTTT; cdr3_aa: CASSQNRGNEKLFF; v_call: TRBV2; cdr3_length: 14; j_call: TRBJ1-4; clone_size: -; d_call: TRBD1
cdr3_nt: TGCGCCAGCAGCCATAAAGGGGGACAGGGTGGCAATCAGCCCCAGCATTTT; cdr3_aa: CASSHKGGQGGNQPQHF; v_call: TRBV4-1; cdr3_length: 17; j_call: TRBJ1-5; clone_size: -; d_call: TRBD1
cdr3_nt: TGTGCCAGCAGCAAAGATCACTTGCGCTACACCTTC; cdr3_aa: CASSKDHLRYTF; v_call: TRBV21-1; cdr3_length: 12; j_call: TRBJ1-2; clone_size: -; d_call: -
cdr3_nt: TGTGCCAGCTCACCACCCCACGGGCTAGCGGGGGGGTCTGCTACGCAGTATTTT; cdr3_aa: CASSPPHGLAGGSATQYF; v_call: TRBV18; cdr3_length: 18; j_call: TRBJ2-3; clone_size: -; d_call: TRBD2
cdr3_nt: TGTGCCATCAGTGACCGGACAGGGTCTACCTACGAGCAGTACTTC; cdr3_aa: CAISDRTGSTYEQYF; v_call: TRBV10-3; cdr3_length: 15; j_call: TRBJ2-7; clone_size: few; d_call: TRBD1
cdr3_nt: TGTGCCAGCAGTCACAGGAGCTACGAGCAGTACTTC; cdr3_aa: CASSHRSYEQYF; v_call: TRBV6-1; cdr3_length: 12; j_call: TRBJ2-7; clone_size: few; d_call: -
cdr3_nt: TGTGCCAGCAGTGACTGGACAGTAACGGACACTGAAGCTTTCTTT; cdr3_aa: CASSDWTVTDTEAFF; v_call: TRBV2; cdr3_length: 15; j_call: TRBJ1-1; clone_size: -; d_call: -
cdr3_nt: TGTGCCAGCAGCTTCCGACAGGGGCAACAAGAGACCCAGTACTTC; cdr3_aa: CASSFRQGQQETQYF; v_call: TRBV21-1; cdr3_length: 15; j_call: TRBJ2-5; clone_size: -; d_call: -
cdr3_nt: TGTGCCTGGAGTGTACGGGGACCTTATAGCAATCAGCCCCAGCATTTT; cdr3_aa: CAWSVRGPYSNQPQHF; v_call: TRBV30; cdr3_length: 16; j_call: TRBJ1-5; clone_size: -; d_call: -
cdr3_nt: TGCGCCAGCAGCTCATTGACTAGCGGGAGTTACGAGCAGTACTTC; cdr3_aa: CASSSLTSGSYEQYF; v_call: TRBV5-1; cdr3_length: 15; j_call: TRBJ2-7; clone_size: -; d_call: TRBD2
cdr3_nt: TGCGCCAGCAGCTTGGTGGCCAACTCTGGAAACACCATATATTTT; cdr3_aa: CASSLVANSGNTIYF; v_call: TRBV5-1; cdr3_length: 15; j_call: TRBJ1-3; clone_size: -; d_call: -
cdr3_nt: TGTGCCAGCAGTAGAGCCAATGAGCAGTTCTTC; cdr3_aa: CASSRANEQFF; v_call: TRBV27; cdr3_length: 11; j_call: TRBJ2-1; clone_size: -; d_call: -
cdr3_nt: TGCGCCAGCACCCTGGGACAGAACACTGAAGCTTTCTTT; cdr3_aa: CASTLGQNTEAFF; v_call: TRBV5-1; cdr3_length: 13; j_call: TRBJ1-1; clone_size: -; d_call: -
cdr3_nt: TGTGCCAGCAGCTTATCATGGCCCTACGAGCAGTACTTC; cdr3_aa: CASSLSWPYEQYF; v_call: TRBV13; cdr3_length: 13; j_call: TRBJ2-7; clone_size: -; d_call: -
cdr3_nt: TGTGCCTGGAGTGTCGCAGGGGGCTGGGTCGAGCAGTACTTC; cdr3_aa: CAWSVAGGWVEQYF; v_call: TRBV30; cdr3_length: 14; j_call: TRBJ2-7; clone_size: few; d_call: TRBD1
cdr3_nt: TGCAGTACAACAGGGGATGGCTACACCTTC; cdr3_aa: CSTTGDGYTF; v_call: TRBV20-1; cdr3_length: 10; j_call: TRBJ1-2; clone_size: -; d_call: TRBD1
cdr3_nt: TGCGCCAGCAGCTATTTTCCGACAGGGCCAACGAACACTGAAGCTTTCTTT; cdr3_aa: CASSYFPTGPTNTEAFF; v_call: TRBV5-1; cdr3_length: 17; j_call: TRBJ1-1; clone_size: -; d_call: TRBD1
cdr3_nt: TGCGCCAGCAGCCAAAGAGGGGGCTCTGGAAACACCATATATTTT; cdr3_aa: CASSQRGGSGNTIYF; v_call: TRBV4-1; cdr3_length: 15; j_call: TRBJ1-3; clone_size: -; d_call: -
cdr3_nt: TGTGCCAGCAGTGGGGGGACATTTAACTATGGCTACACCTTC; cdr3_aa: CASSGGTFNYGYTF; v_call: TRBV2; cdr3_length: 14; j_call: TRBJ1-2; clone_size: -; d_call: -